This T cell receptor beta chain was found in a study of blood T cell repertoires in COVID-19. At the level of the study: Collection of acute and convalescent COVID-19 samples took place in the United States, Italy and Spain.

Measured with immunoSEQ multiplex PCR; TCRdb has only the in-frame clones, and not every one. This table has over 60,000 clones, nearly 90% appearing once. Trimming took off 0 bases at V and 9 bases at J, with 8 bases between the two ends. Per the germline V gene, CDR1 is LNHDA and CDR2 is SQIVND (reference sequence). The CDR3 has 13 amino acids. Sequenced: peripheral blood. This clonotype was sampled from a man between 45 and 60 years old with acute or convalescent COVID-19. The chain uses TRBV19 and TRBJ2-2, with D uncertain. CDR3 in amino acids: CASSIEGYRELFF. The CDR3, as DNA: TGTGCCAGTAGTATAGAGGGCTACCGGGAGCTGTTTTTT.